This passage covers 18 T cell receptor beta chains from one sample sequenced in a study of T cell responses to AZD1222 COVID-19 vaccine (dated by TCRdb to about 2021). The time point tag for this specimen amounts to: about 28 days (+/-7) after the second vaccine dose. Libraries were made using the immunoSEQ multiplex PCR assay. As stored in TCRdb, this immuneACCESS dataset retains in-frame rearrangements with V and J assigned. A fraction of the clones does not appear; measured against another copy, unresolved V genes explain less than half of the discrepancy, and the remainder lacks a known reason. Present in this sample are 55,000 to 65,000 clones, around three quarters of which were seen just once. The ten biggest clones cover less than 4% of the sample. The specimen comprised peripheral blood, sampled 28 days after the second AZD1222 dose. The receptor set was obtained from an adult who received the AZD1222 COVID-19 vaccine.

Only a few counts were recorded for this clone. Other nucleotide sequences in the sample specify the same CDR3. V usage is TRBV9 and J usage is TRBJ1-3; D might be TRBD1 (5 bases). The CDR3 consists of 17 residues. From germline, CDR1 is SGDLS and CDR2 YYNGEE. V dropped 5 bases and J dropped 0 bases, with 18 bases sitting between them. The CDR3: CASSLGTGGNSGNTIYF. The CDR3 DNA is TGTGCCAGCAGTTTGGGGACGGGGGGAAACTCTGGAAACACCATATATTTT.

The V and J genes are TRBV20-1 and TRBJ2-3, with TRBD2 matching over 10 bases. Looked up from germline, CDR1 is DFQATT and CDR2 is SNEGSKA (reference sequence). The length of the CDR3 is 17 residues. After removal of 3 bases from V and 2 bases from J, the junction contained 11 bases not matched to a gene. The CDR3 nucleotides are TGCAGTGCTAGTCCCATGGTAGCGGGGGGACACACAGATACGCAGTATTTT. The encoded protein is CSASPMVAGGHTDTQYF.

In this sample, this clone turned up a few times. This chain links TRBV4-3 with TRBJ2-7; TRBD1 agrees at 9 bases. CDR1 and CDR2 (germline): LGHNA, YSLEER. CDR3 length: 16 amino acids. The V gene end was trimmed by 1 base and the J gene end by 1 base; junction bases not matched to a gene: 5. The CDR3 region is CASSQGDGTGSYEQYF. CDR3 sequence (DNA): TGCGCCAGCAGCCAAGGCGACGGGACAGGGTCCTACGAGCAGTACTTC.

The CDR3 DNA is TGTGCCAGCAGTCCCCCCGACAGGGTGCCTACCCACACTGAAGCTTTCTTT. Translated, it gives CASSPPDRVPTHTEAFF. The chain uses TRBV6-6 and TRBJ1-1; 7 bases are shared with TRBD1. The germline V gene encodes CDR1 MNHNY and CDR2 SVGAGI (reference sequence). With V trimmed by 5 bases and J by 3 bases, 15 bases remained unmatched. The CDR3 is 17 residues long.

V usage is TRBV20-1 and J usage is TRBJ2-1, with TRBD2 matching over 16 bases. CDR3 length: 17 residues. The J segment lost 5 bases and the V segment lost 3 bases, leaving 7 bases of the junction unmatched. The V gene's germline CDR1 is DFQATT and CDR2 SNEGSKA (reference sequence). The CDR3 bases are TGCAGTGCTAGTGGGACTAGCGGGGGGGCCTTCCACAATGAGCAGTTCTTC. Amino acids: CSASGTSGGAFHNEQFF.

This chain connects TRBV11-2 to TRBJ1-4; no reliable D call. The V gene lost 1 base and the J gene lost 0 bases, with 9 bases spanning the gap. Germline V gene sequence: CDR1 SGHAT, CDR2 FQNNGV. The CDR3 has 16 amino acids. The CDR3 protein is CASSLVAAATNEKLFF. The CDR3, as DNA: TGTGCCAGCAGCTTAGTGGCCGCAGCAACTAATGAAAAACTGTTTTTT.

The chain couples TRBV10-3 to TRBJ1-6; 7 bases map to TRBD1. Germline V gene sequence: CDR1 ENHRY, CDR2 SYGVKD. V lost 8 bases to trimming and J lost 8 bases; unmatched junction nucleotides: 9. The length of the CDR3 is 14 residues. CDR3 nucleotides: TGTGCCATCGGCGAACAGGGGCCGGATTCACCCCTCCACTTT. Amino acid sequence: CAIGEQGPDSPLHF.

In regard to this clone: At one of its ends the junction is not consistent with the germline gene, which may arise from a read error. The V call is TRBV28, the J call TRBJ1-1, with 9 nucleotides matching TRBD1. The CDR3 has 13 amino acids. The germline V gene encodes CDR1 MDHEN and CDR2 SYDVKM. The CDR3 protein is CASTLPGTGIAFF. In DNA form, the CDR3 reads TGTGCCAGCACTTTACCGGGGACAGGGATAGCTTTCTTT.

This clone was counted once. The chain carries TRBV3-1 (or the pseudogene TRBV3-2) and TRBJ2-5; TRBD1 matches at 8 bases. The germline gives CDR1 LGHDT, CDR2 YNNKEL (reference sequence). The CDR3 has 16 residues. With 2 bases clipped from V and 2 bases from J, the junction kept 7 bases outside the gene matches. The CDR3 region is CASSQPIDRGQETQYF. The CDR3 bases are TGTGCCAGCAGCCAACCGATAGACAGGGGACAAGAGACCCAGTACTTC.

This clone is a singleton in its sample. The chain uses TRBV19 and TRBJ1-1, with 8 bases fitting TRBD1. CDR3 size: 13 residues. V shed 4 bases and J 3 bases; nucleotides not matched to a gene: 1. The germline V gene encodes CDR1 LNHDA and CDR2 SQIVND (reference sequence). The CDR3 region is CASSTTGDTEAFF. The CDR3 bases are TGTGCCAGTAGTACGACAGGGGACACTGAAGCTTTCTTT.

This chain joins TRBV5-5 and TRBJ2-5, with 9 bases that match TRBD1. Germline V gene data show CDR1 as SGHKS and CDR2 as YYEKEE (reference sequence). V was clipped by 4 bases and J by 4 bases; unmatched bases: 5. CDR3 length: 14 residues. The CDR3 region is CASSPGTGIETQYF. The CDR3 DNA is TGTGCCAGCAGCCCTGGGACAGGGATAGAGACCCAGTACTTC.

V usage is TRBV6-5 and J usage is TRBJ1-6, with 8 bases that match TRBD1. V lost 7 bases, J lost 6 bases, and 2 bases stayed unmatched. This CDR3 is 13 amino acids long. The germline V gene has CDR1 MNHEY and CDR2 SVGAGI. The CDR3 DNA reads as TGTGCCAGCAAGACAGGGGTTAATTCACCCCTCCACTTT. Translation: CASKTGVNSPLHF.

The chain joins TRBV27 to TRBJ2-3; TRBD1 agrees at 8 bases. V gave up 6 bases and J gave up 10 bases; unmatched junction bases: 9. This CDR3 spans 13 amino acids. Germline V lookup: CDR1 MNHEY, CDR2 SMNVEV (reference sequence). For the CDR3, the DNA is TGTGCCAGCAGCCTCACAGGGGGTCAACCGCAGTATTTT. This encodes CASSLTGGQPQYF.

The chain has TRBV6-6 and TRBJ2-2, with 8 bases that match TRBD1. Germline CDR1 reads MNHNY; CDR2 reads SVGAGI (reference sequence). Trimming cost V 4 bases and J 3 bases; bases outside gene matches: 4. This CDR3 comprises 15 residues. The CDR3 bases are TGTGCCAGCAGTTCCGGGACAGGTCACACCGGGGAGCTGTTTTTT. Amino acid sequence: CASSSGTGHTGELFF.

This clone came up a few times. The chain links TRBV7-2 to TRBJ1-2, with 7 positions matching TRBD1. CDR1 and CDR2 (germline): SGHTA, FQGNSA. V was pared by 5 bases and J by 3 bases, with 3 bases of the junction left unmatched. The CDR3 is made up of 13 amino acids. The CDR3: CASSPDRDYGYTF. The CDR3, as DNA: TGTGCCAGCAGCCCAGACAGGGACTATGGCTACACCTTC. The full variable domain, in which reference TRBV7-2 and TRBJ1-2 provide the parts outside the CDR3, is GAGVSQSPSNKVTEKGKDVELRCDPISGHTALYWYRQSLGQGLEFLIYFQGNSAPDKSGLPSDRFSAERTGGSVSTLTIQRTQQEDSAVYLCASSPDRDYGYTFGSGTRLTVV.

The V gene is TRBV29-1, the J gene TRBJ1-5, with D tentatively TRBD1 (6 bases). CDR1 is SQVTM, CDR2 ANQGSEA, per germline. This CDR3 is 13 amino acids long. V was cut by 6 bases and J by 7 bases, with 16 bases left in between. The chain's CDR3 is CSVRDTQGQPQHF. The DNA for the CDR3 is TGCAGCGTGCGGGACACCCAAGGGCAGCCCCAGCATTTT.

The CDR3 DNA reads as TGTGCCAGCAGCCTGCTAGATCAGCCCCAGCATTTT. Protein product: CASSLLDQPQHF. The rearrangement uses TRBV12-3 or TRBV12-4 and TRBJ1-5; D is unclear. The CDR3 covers 12 residues. V was pared by 6 bases and J by 5 bases, with 8 bases between.

V and J are TRBV19 and TRBJ1-2; D not resolved. V was clipped by 3 bases and J by 4 bases, with 15 bases between them. Germline CDR1 and CDR2: LNHDA and SQIVND (reference sequence). CDR3 size: 15 residues. CDR3 in amino acids: CASSMDVVWVYGYTF. The DNA for the CDR3 is TGTGCCAGTAGTATGGACGTAGTATGGGTCTATGGCTACACCTTC.